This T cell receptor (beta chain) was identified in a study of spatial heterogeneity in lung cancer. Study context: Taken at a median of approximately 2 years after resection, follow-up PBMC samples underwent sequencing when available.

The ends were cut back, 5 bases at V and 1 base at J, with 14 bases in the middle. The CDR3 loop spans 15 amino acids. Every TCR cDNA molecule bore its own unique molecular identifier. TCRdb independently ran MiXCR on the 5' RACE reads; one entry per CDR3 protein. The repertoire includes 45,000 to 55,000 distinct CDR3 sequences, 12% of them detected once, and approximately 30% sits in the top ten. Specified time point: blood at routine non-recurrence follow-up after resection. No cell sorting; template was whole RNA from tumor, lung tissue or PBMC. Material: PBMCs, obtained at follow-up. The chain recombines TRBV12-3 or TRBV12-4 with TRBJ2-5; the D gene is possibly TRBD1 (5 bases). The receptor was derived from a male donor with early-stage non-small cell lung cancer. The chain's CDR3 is CASSPRLRGQETQYF. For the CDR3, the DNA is TGTGCCAGCAGTCCCCGGCTAAGGGGCCAAGAGACCCAGTACTTC.